The 8 T cell receptor beta chains below come from one sample, sequenced in a study of blood T cell repertoires in COVID-19. Clones were sequenced by immunoSEQ multiplex PCR, and TCRdb holds only the in-frame ones, with some missing. Of about 350,000 clones in the sample, roughly 90% were seen once. The sample consisted of PBMCs or T cells enriched from blood (not recorded which). Every receptor here comes from a woman aged 25-40 years who had been exposed to COVID-19.

J is TRBJ2-7 and V is TRBV18, with 8 bases aligning to TRBD1. Per the germline V gene, CDR1 is KGHSH and CDR2 is LQKENI. Unmatched junction bases numbered 8, after V lost 0 bases and J lost 4 bases. The length of the CDR3 is 16 residues. The CDR3 nucleotides read TGTGCCAGCTCACCACCCTCCGGGACAGGACCGTACGAGCAGTACTTC. Translation: CASSPPSGTGPYEQYF.

The V gene is TRBV2, the J gene TRBJ1-5; 7 bases align to TRBD1. The CDR3 loop spans 14 amino acids. In germline, CDR1 is SNHLY, CDR2 FYNNEI. Unmatched junction bases numbered 2, after V lost 6 bases and J lost 0 bases. The CDR3 here is CASRGTDSNQPQHF. The DNA of the CDR3 is TGTGCCAGCAGGGGGACAGATAGCAATCAGCCCCAGCATTTT.

The chain uses TRBV7-2 and TRBJ2-7; TRBD2 matches at 9 bases. CDR3 length equals 16 residues. J was trimmed by 3 bases and V by 5 bases; bases with no gene match: 11. Germline V gene lookup returns CDR1 SGHTA and CDR2 FQGNSA. The CDR3 here is CASSPRGGSGSYEQYF. CDR3 coding DNA: TGTGCCAGCAGCCCGAGAGGGGGTAGCGGGAGCTACGAGCAGTACTTC.

This chain links TRBV30 with TRBJ2-5; D is perhaps TRBD2 (5 bases). Germline values: CDR1 GTSNPN, CDR2 SVGIG (reference sequence). This CDR3 is built from 15 residues. The V gene lost 0 bases and the J gene lost 5 bases, with 16 bases spanning the gap. The CDR3 sequence: CAWSVREGGWETQYF. CDR3 DNA sequence: TGTGCCTGGAGTGTACGAGAGGGTGGGTGGGAGACCCAGTACTTC.

V usage is TRBV19 and J usage is TRBJ2-2; 10 bases agree with TRBD2. The CDR3 is made up of 16 amino acids. Per the germline V gene, CDR1 is LNHDA and CDR2 is SQIVND (reference sequence). With V trimmed by 5 bases and J by 2 bases, 5 bases remained unmatched. The DNA of the CDR3 is TGTGCCAGTAGTCTGGGACTAGCGAGCAACACCGGGGAGCTGTTTTTT. Protein product: CASSLGLASNTGELFF.

This chain uses TRBV28 with TRBJ1-4; TRBD1 agrees at 7 bases. Germline CDR1 MDHEN, CDR2 SYDVKM. Germline trimming cut 6 bases from V and 10 bases from J; bases unmatched to any gene: 17. The CDR3 totals 16 residues. CDR3 in DNA: TGTGCCAGCAGCCCCCCGCCGGACAGGTGGAACCGAAAACTGTTTTTT. Protein product: CASSPPPDRWNRKLFF.

The gene calls are TRBV28 and TRBJ2-4, with TRBD1 matching over 8 bases. The germline V gene encodes CDR1 MDHEN and CDR2 SYDVKM. Losses at the gene ends were 5 bases for V and 0 bases for J; bases not matched to a gene: 18. The CDR3 spans 20 residues. The CDR3 DNA sequence: TGTGCCAGCAGTCATCGAGGTCTACGGGACAGGTTCCTAGCCAAAAACATTCAGTACTTC. Residues: CASSHRGLRDRFLAKNIQYF. Complete variable domain (other parts from reference TRBV28 and TRBJ2-4): DVKVTQSSRYLVKRTGEKVFLECVQDMDHENMFWYRQDPGLGLRLIYFSYDVKMKEKGDIPEGYSVSREKKERFSLILESASTNQTSMYLCASSHRGLRDRFLAKNIQYFGAGTRLSVL.

This clone was seen once. The chain uses TRBV29-1 and TRBJ1-2; TRBD1 is a possible D gene (5 bases). This CDR3 comprises 15 residues. Trimming cost V 0 bases and J 4 bases, with 15 bases left between them. The germline V gene has CDR1 SQVTM and CDR2 ANQGSEA. The DNA for the CDR3 is TGCAGCGTTGAAGATCCTGGGGCGCCGGGCTATGGCTACACCTTC. Its protein is CSVEDPGAPGYGYTF.